One T cell receptor (beta chain) is described in this entry. This clonotype was detected a few times. Its specific antigen is unknown. No clone much larger than this one lies a single base away; base qualities are absent. The method behind the library was 5' RACE. Sequenced on an Illumina HiSeq 2500. A second PCR of roughly 7 to 11 cycles was performed with a sample-barcoded 5' primer and a J-beta primer mix. A unique molecular identifier was introduced onto each TCR beta cDNA molecule by a template-switch 5' adaptor carrying 12 random nucleotides. Each sample yielded at least 3 million CDR3-containing paired-end reads. First-strand cDNA synthesis was performed from all RNA using the Mint cDNA synthesis kit, with priming by a TRBC-specific oligonucleotide. Following uracil-DNA glycosylase treatment, all cDNA underwent a first 18-cycle PCR with the universal primers M1SS and BC2_uni_R. The authors' pipeline ran thus. Normalization of each sample was performed by random selection of 1 million high-quality reads, each carrying a distinct molecular identifier. Reads with shared molecular identifiers were discarded instead of being binned into consensus sequences. MiTCR, run with a Q25 quality threshold and the strictest error-elimination algorithm, handled CDR3 identification, clonotype clustering and error correction. Lower-bound total TCR beta diversity was estimated with a nonparametric unseen species model using Euler transformation. The raw public reads went through TCRdb reprocessing: fastp at Q25, MiXCR clone calling, in-frame beta chains kept. Identical CDR3 proteins give one entry, which carries the most common genes and DNA. In this record, the V and J calls reflect TCRdb's handling and not the investigators' own analysis. The table for this sample lists around 780,000 distinct CDR3 sequences; about a quarter of them were counted only once. The ten largest account for 3% of the sample.

The donors were roughly 39 Caucasian individuals from Russia, aged roughly 6 to 100 years, who were systemically healthy. Approximately 11 milliliters of peripheral blood were drawn from each donor into EDTA-treated Vacutainer tubes. Ficoll-Paque density-gradient centrifugation was used to isolate PBMCs, with at least 6 million per sample. Total RNA, at least 5.5 micrograms per sample, was extracted from PBMCs with Trizol reagent. The percentages of naive CD45RAhigh/CD27high T cells were determined by flow cytometry on a PBMC aliquot from every donor. This sample stems from a study of blood T cells in healthy people across ages (dated by TCRdb to the mid-2010s). About the full investigation: In model experiments, template switching captured roughly one uniquely barcoded TCR beta cDNA molecule for every two T cells. Four age groups were formed from the donors: young (average 16 years), middle-aged (around 40), aged (over 55) and long-lived (around 82). The study measured age-related changes in TCR beta repertoire diversity using deep sequencing normalized with unique cDNA molecular identifiers. Two additional independent replicas of 1 million unique cDNA reads from the same blood draw were analyzed for two donors (one aged 18 to 29 and one aged 80 or older). General conclusions and limits of the study: Observed TCR beta diversity per million T cells fell roughly linearly with age, and a significant reduction was already apparent by age around 40. The percentage of naive T cells measured by flow cytometry correlated strongly with observed TCR beta diversity. Estimates of total diversity from one million sequenced T cells were regarded as lower bounds and underestimates. Compared with the aged group, the long-lived group had more naive CD4+ T cells, fewer expanded clones and increased TCR diversity, a pattern suggesting age selection. Because profiling used bulk unsorted PBMCs, naive and antigen-experienced compartments could not be compared conclusively. Donor CMV infection status was unknown, potentially confounding age-related changes in expanded clonotypes.

The CDR3, from cysteine to phenylalanine, totals 13 residues. Only the CDR3 part of the read is kept: 39 bases, read in frame from the first base. Trimming removed 5 bases from V and 4 bases from J; the gene matches leave 4 bases unexplained. CDR1 SQVTM and CDR2 ANQGSEA are derived from the germline V gene. This sample was shared with a second study, whose subject was T cells of mothers and their children. The second source states: Nine systemically healthy Caucasian individuals, comprising three mothers and their six children, were included as donors. cDNA synthesis used all of the extracted RNA, with 1.5 ug of RNA in each 15 ul reaction. In the second PCR, sample barcodes and 2-4 random nucleotides were introduced via the M1S primer. Over 8.5 million TCR beta CDR3 reads were obtained for each mother, and 2.5 million to 3 million reads were obtained for each child. Thymic selection similarly shapes TCR recombination output in related and unrelated pairs, with minor effect from inherited differences. Normalized repertoire overlap was always slightly but never significantly higher in related than unrelated mother-child pairs. Persistent microchimeric T cell clones were not detected, at a sensitivity of about 90 clones per million clonotypes. To look for features that set related mother-child pairs apart from unrelated individuals, the researchers ran deep NGS to compare the TCR beta repertoires of mothers and children. Mothers averaged around 43 +/- 4 years of age and children averaged about 10 +/- 4 years. After adapter ligation with NEBNext reagents, the libraries were sequenced on Illumina HiSeq 2000 with 100+100 nt paired-end reads. To avoid cross-contamination, the mother libraries and the child libraries were prepared a month apart and sequenced in separate runs. For each donor, somewhere between roughly 500,000 and 2,100,000 distinct TCR beta clonotypes were identified. Naive TCR beta clonotypes were estimated from low-frequency clonotypes matched to each donor's FACS-determined naive share, without sorting.

The source is a boy aged 10-17 years in good health. Material for sequencing was blood. The V and J genes are TRBV29-1 and TRBJ1-5, and TRBD1 matches 8 of the central bases. Read as DNA, the sequence is TGCAGCGTTTCAGGGGGCGAAAATCAGCCCCAGCATTTT. Translated, it reads CSVSGGENQPQHF.